What follows is one T cell receptor beta chain and its context. Its specific antigen is unknown. No much larger clone is present one base from it, and per-base qualities are unavailable. Taken from the germline V gene, the CDR1 and CDR2 loops are SGHTA and FQGNSA. Counted from cysteine to phenylalanine, this CDR3 has 17 amino acids. Kept here is only the CDR3 DNA, which spans 51 bases and is read in frame from base 1. The V end loses 5 bases and the J end loses 3 bases, and a stretch of 20 bases separates them. Patients with autoimmune disease history or receiving systemic immunosuppression were excluded from the trial. In every dose cohort, peripheral blood was drawn for TCR sequencing at baseline, cycle 4 day 1, and cycle 7 day 1. Samples came from an open-label, multicenter, first-in-human phase I dose-escalation trial of ivuxolimab. Adults with locally advanced or metastatic head and neck squamous cell, hepatocellular, melanoma or renal cell carcinoma were enrolled in the trial. CD4+ and CD8+ T cells were sorted separately from peripheral blood before TCR sequencing.

This specimen comes from a study of OX40 agonist ivuxolimab in advanced cancers. Regarding the complete study: Ivuxolimab was an agonistic, fully human IgG2 monoclonal antibody directed against OX40 (CD134), a costimulatory receptor. Intravenous ivuxolimab was administered to patients every 2 weeks at six dose levels: 0.01, 0.1, 0.3, 1.5, 3 and 10 mg/kg. Of the approximately 50 dose-escalation patients, hepatocellular carcinoma was present in approximately 20, melanoma in around 15, renal cell carcinoma in 9 and head and neck cancer in 9. In the dose-escalation cohort, 70% to 90% of patients were male, and the mean age was around 65 years with a range of roughly 23 to 90. Patients were allowed to have had prior anti-PD-1, anti-PD-L1 or anti-CTLA-4 therapy, and 30% to 40% of the dose-escalation patients had previously received checkpoint inhibitors. Partial responses were achieved by three dose-escalation patients, of whom one had hepatocellular carcinoma and two had cutaneous melanoma. The point of sequencing TCRbeta in the periphery was to test whether ivuxolimab changed TCR sequence diversity and drove clonal T-cell expansion. The monotherapy dose-escalation portion (N of about 52 patients) of the phase I ivuxolimab trial is reported in the paper.

What the authors observed across the whole study: In partial responders in the 0.1-3.0 mg/kg groups, normalized peripheral clonal expansion was found to be among the lowest, especially among CD8+ T cells. Antigen specificity was not determined for the clonally expanded peripheral T cells. After ivuxolimab, expanded clones were on average more numerous among CD8+ T cells than among CD4+ T cells. Low levels of normalized T-cell clonal expansion were also seen in some patients who did not respond. Clonal expansion of both CD4+ and CD8+ blood T cells was observed from baseline to week 6 at doses 0.1 to 3.0 mg/kg.

To sequence the TCRbeta CDR3 region, genomic DNA was isolated from the sorted cells. The immunoSEQ Assay was used for sequencing of TCRbeta CDR3 regions. Sourced from immuneACCESS, this table was stored by TCRdb with only in-frame sequences that have V and J called. A share of the clones is absent; for the studies checked, an unresolved V gene accounts for under half, and the remainder has no known explanation. The sample table contains around 140,000 clones; only one count was recorded for just over 90% of them. Clones ranked in the top ten supply more than 0.8% of the sample. The V gene is TRBV7-2 and the J gene is TRBJ1-3; the best D guess is TRBD1, with 5 bases matching. This sequence originates from an adult with an advanced solid tumor such as melanoma, head and neck, liver or kidney cancer. The sequences come from CD4+ or CD8+ T cells sorted from blood, collected in a trial of the OX40 agonist ivuxolimab. The CDR3 protein sequence reads: CASSASTGRLSGNTIYF. The nucleotide sequence reads TGTGCCAGCAGCGCTAGTACGGGACGCCTAAGTGGAAACACCATATATTTT.